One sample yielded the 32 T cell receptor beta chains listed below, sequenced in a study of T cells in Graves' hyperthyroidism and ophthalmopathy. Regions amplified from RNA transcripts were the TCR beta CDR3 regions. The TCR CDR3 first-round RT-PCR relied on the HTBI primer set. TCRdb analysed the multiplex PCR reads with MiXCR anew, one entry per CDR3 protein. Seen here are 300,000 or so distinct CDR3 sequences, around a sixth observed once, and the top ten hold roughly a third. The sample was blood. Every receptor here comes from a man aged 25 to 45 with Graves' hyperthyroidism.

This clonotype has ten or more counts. The CDR3 is CASSLALPSPDTQYF. DNA of the CDR3: TGTGCCAGCAGCTTAGCACTCCCGAGTCCAGATACGCAGTATTTT. This chain joins TRBV7-2 and TRBJ2-3; D gene ambiguous. The CDR3 loop spans 15 amino acids. The germline V gene has CDR1 SGHTA and CDR2 FQGNSA. Trimming removed 0 bases at V and 4 bases at J, with 11 bases between.

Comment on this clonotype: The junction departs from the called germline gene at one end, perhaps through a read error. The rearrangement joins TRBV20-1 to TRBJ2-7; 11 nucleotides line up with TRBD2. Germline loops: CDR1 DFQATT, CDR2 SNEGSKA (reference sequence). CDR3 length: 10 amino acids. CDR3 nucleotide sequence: TGCAGCGCTAGCGGGAGGGAGCAGTACTTC. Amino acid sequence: CSASGREQYF.

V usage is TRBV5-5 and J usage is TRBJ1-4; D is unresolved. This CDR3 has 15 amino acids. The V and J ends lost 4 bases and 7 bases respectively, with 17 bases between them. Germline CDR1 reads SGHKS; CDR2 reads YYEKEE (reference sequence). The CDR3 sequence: CASSPRTEASEKLFF. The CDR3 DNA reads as TGTGCCAGCAGCCCCAGGACCGAAGCGAGTGAAAAACTGTTTTTT.

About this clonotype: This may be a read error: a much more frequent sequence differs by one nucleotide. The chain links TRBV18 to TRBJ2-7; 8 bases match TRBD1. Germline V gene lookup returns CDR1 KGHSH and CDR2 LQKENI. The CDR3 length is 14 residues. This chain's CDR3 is CASSPRQGIWELYF. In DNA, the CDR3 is TGTGCCAGCTCACCACGACAGGGGATATGGGAGCTGTACTTC.

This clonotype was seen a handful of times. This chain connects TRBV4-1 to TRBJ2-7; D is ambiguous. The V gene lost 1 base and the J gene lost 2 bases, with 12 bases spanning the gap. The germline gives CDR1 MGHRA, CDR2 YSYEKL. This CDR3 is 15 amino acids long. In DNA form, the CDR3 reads TGCGCCAGCAGCCAAGGGTTCTCGACGCCCTACGAGCAGTACTTC. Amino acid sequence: CASSQGFSTPYEQYF.

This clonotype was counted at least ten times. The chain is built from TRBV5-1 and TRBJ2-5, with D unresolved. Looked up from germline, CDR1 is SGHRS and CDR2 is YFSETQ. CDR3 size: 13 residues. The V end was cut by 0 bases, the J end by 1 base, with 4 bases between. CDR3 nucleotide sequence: TGCGCCAGCAGCTTGGAATTCCAAGAGACCCAGTACTTC. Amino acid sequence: CASSLEFQETQYF. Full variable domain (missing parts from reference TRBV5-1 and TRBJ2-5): KAGVTQTPRYLIKTRGQQVTLSCSPISGHRSVSWYQQTPGQGLQFLFEYFSETQRNKGNFPGRFSGRQFSNSRSEMNVSTLELGDSALYLCASSLEFQETQYFGPGTRLLVL.

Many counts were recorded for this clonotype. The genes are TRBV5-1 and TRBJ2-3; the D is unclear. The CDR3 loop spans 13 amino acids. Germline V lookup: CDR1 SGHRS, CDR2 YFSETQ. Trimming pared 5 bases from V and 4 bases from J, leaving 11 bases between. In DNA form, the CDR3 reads TGCGCCAGCAGATCTAGTTTCGCAGATACGCAGTATTTT. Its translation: CASRSSFADTQYF.

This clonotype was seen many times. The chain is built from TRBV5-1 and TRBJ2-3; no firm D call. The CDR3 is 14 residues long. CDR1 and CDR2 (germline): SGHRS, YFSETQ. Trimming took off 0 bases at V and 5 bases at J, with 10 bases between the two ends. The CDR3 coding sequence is TGCGCCAGCAGCTTGGCCCAGAAGGGAGATACGCAGTATTTT. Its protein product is CASSLAQKGDTQYF.

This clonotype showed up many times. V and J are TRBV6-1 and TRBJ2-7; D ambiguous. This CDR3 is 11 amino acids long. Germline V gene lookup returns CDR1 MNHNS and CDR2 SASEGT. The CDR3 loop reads CVTLRSFEQYF. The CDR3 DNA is TGTGTCACACTAAGAAGTTTCGAGCAGTACTTC.

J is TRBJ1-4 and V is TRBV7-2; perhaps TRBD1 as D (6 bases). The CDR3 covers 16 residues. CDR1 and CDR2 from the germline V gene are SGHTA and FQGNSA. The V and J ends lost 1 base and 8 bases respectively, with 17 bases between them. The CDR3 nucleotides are TGTGCCAGCAGCTTAGGGATCGGGGGCTTGGGGGAAAAACTGTTTTTT. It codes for CASSLGIGGLGEKLFF.

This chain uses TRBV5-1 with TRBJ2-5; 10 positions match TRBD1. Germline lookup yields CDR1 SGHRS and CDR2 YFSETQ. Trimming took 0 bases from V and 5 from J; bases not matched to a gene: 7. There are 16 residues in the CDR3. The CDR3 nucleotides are TGCGCCAGCAGCTTGGGCGCGACAGGGGGCGAGGAGACCCAGTACTTC. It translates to CASSLGATGGEETQYF.

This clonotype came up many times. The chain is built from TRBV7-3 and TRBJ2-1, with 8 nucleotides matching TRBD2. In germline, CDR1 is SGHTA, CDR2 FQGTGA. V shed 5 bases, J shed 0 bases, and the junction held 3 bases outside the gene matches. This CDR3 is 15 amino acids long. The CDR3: CASSPTSASYNEQFF. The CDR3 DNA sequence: TGTGCCAGCAGCCCGACTAGCGCCTCCTACAATGAGCAGTTCTTC.

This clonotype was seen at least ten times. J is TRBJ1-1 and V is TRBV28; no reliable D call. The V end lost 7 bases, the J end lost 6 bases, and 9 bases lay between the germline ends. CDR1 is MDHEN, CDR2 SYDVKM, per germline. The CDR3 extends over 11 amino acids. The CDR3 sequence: CASTVGSEAFF. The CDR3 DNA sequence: TGTGCCAGCACCGTAGGATCTGAAGCTTTCTTT.

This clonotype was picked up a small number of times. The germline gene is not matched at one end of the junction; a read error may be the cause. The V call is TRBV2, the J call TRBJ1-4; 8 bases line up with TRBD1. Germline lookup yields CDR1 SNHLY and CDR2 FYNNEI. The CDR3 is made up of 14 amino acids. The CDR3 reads CASSVLQGGEKLSF. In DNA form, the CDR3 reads TGTGCCAGCAGTGTTTTACAGGGGGGCGAAAAACTGTCTTTT.

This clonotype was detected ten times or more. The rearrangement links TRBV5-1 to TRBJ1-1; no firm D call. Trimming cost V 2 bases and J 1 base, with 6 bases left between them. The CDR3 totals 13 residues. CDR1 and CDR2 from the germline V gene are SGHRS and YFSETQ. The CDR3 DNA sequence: TGCGCCAGCAGCTTCCCAGGGAACACTGAAGCTTTCTTT. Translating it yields CASSFPGNTEAFF.

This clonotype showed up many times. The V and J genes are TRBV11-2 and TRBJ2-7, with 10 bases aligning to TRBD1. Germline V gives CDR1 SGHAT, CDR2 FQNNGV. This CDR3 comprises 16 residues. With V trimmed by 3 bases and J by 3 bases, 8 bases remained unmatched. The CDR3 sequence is CASSLVRGQGLYEQYF. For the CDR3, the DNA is TGTGCCAGCAGCTTGGTACGGGGACAGGGGCTCTACGAGCAGTACTTC.

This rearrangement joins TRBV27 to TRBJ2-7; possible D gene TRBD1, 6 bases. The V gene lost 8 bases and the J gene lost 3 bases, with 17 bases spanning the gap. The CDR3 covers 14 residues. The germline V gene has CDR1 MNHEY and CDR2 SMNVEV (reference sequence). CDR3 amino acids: CASAETGPNYEQYF. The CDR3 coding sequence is TGTGCCAGCGCCGAGACAGGCCCAAACTACGAGCAGTACTTC.

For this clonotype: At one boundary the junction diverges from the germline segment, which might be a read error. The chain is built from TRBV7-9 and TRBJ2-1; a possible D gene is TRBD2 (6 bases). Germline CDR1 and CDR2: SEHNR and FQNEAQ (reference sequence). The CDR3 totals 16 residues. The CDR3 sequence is CASSWDLADPNNEQFF. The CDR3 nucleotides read TGTGCCAGCAGCTGGGACTTAGCGGATCCGAACAATGAACAGTTCTTC.

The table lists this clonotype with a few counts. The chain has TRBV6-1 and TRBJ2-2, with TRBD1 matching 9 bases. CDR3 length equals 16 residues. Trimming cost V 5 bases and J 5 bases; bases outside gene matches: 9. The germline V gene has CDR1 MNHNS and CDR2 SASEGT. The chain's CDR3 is CASSLPGQGKTGELFF. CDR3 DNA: TGTGCCAGCAGTCTACCGGGACAGGGAAAAACCGGGGAGCTGTTTTTT.

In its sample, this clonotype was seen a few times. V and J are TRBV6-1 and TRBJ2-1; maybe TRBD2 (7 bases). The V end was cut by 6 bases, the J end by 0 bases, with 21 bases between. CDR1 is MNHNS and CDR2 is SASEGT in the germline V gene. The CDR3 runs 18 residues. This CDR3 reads CASRGGALYLSSYNEQFF. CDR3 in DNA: TGTGCCAGCAGAGGGGGGGCCCTATACCTGAGCTCCTACAATGAGCAGTTCTTC.

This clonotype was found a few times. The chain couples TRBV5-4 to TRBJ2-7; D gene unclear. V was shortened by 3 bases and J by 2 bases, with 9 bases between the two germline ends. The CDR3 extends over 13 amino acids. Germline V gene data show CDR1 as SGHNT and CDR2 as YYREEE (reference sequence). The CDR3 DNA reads TGTGCCAGCAGCTCCAAAAATACCTACGAGCAGTACTTC. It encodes CASSSKNTYEQYF.

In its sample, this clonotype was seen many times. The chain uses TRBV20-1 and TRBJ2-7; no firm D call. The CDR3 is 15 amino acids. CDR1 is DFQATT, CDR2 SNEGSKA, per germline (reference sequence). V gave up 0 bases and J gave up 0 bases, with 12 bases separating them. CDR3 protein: CSARDATLFSYEQYF. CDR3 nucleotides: TGCAGTGCTAGAGATGCAACACTTTTCTCCTACGAGCAGTACTTC.

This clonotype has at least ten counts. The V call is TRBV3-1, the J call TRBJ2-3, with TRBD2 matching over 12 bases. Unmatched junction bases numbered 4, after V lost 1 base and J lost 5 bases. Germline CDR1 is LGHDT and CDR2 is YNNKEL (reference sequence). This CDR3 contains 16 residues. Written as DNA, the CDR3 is TGTGCCAGCAGCCAAGGTCGACTAGCGGGAGTAGATACGCAGTATTTT. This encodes CASSQGRLAGVDTQYF.

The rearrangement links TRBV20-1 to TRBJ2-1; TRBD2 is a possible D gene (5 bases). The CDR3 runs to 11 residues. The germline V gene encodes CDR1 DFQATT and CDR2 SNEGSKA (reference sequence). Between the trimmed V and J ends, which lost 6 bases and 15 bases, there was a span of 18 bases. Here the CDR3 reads CSAPTARDLFF. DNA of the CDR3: TGCAGTGCCCCGACTGCCCGGGATTTGTTCTTC.

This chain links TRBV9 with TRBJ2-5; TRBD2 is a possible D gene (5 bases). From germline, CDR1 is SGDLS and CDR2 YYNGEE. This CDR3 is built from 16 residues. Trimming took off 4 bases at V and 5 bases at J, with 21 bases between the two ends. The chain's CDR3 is CASSLLAGTFPETQYF. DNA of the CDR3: TGTGCCAGCAGCCTCCTGGCGGGTACCTTCCCTGAGACCCAGTACTTC. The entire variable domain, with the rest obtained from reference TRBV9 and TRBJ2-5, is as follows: DSGVTQTPKHLITATGQRVTLRCSPRSGDLSVYWYQQSLDQGLQFLIQYYNGEERAKGNILERFSAQQFPDLHSELNLSSLELGDSALYFCASSLLAGTFPETQYFGPGTRLLVL.

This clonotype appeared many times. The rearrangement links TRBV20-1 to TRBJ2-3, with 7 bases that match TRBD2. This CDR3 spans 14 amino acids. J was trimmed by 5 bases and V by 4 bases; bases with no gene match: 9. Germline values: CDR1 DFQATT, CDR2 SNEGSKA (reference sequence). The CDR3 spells CSATRRGVKDTQYF. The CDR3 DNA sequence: TGCAGTGCTACCAGACGGGGGGTTAAAGATACGCAGTATTTT.

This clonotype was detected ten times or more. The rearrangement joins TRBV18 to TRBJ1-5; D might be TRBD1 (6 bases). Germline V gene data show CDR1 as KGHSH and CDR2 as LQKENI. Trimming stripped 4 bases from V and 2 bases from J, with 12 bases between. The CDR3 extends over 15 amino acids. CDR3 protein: CASSLDSGGNQPQHF. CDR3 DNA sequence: TGTGCCAGCTCACTGGACAGTGGTGGCAATCAGCCCCAGCATTTT.

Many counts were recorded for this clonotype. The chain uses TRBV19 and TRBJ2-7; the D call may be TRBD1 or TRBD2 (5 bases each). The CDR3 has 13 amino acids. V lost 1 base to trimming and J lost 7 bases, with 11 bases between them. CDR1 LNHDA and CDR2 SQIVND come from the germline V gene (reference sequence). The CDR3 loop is CASSIADWGEQYF. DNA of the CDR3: TGTGCCAGTAGTATAGCCGACTGGGGGGAGCAGTACTTC. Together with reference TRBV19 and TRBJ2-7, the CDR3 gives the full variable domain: DGGITQSPKYLFRKEGQNVTLSCEQNLNHDAMYWYRQDPGQGLRLIYYSQIVNDFQKGDIAEGYSVSREKKESFPLTVTSAQKNPTAFYLCASSIADWGEQYFGPGTRLTVT.

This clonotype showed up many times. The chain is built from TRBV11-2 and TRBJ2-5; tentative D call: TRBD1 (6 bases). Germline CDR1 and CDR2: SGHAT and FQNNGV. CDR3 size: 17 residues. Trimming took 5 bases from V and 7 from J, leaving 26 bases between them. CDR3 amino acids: CASSLTTQGIPRGTQYF. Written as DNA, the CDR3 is TGTGCCAGCAGCCTTACAACCCAGGGGATACCTCGGGGGACCCAGTACTTC.

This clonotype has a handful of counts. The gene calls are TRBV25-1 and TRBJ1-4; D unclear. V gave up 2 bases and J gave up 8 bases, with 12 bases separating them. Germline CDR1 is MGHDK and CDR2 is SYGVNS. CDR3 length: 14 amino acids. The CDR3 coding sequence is TGTGCCAGCAGTGAAGGTCTGGATATGGAAAAACTGTTTTTT. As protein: CASSEGLDMEKLFF.

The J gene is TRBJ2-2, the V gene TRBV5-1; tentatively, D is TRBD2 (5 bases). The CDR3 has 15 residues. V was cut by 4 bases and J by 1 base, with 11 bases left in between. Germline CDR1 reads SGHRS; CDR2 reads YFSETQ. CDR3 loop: CASSKRDGNTGELFF. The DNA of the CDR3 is TGCGCCAGCAGCAAACGGGATGGGAACACCGGGGAGCTGTTTTTT. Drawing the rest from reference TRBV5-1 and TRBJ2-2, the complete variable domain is KAGVTQTPRYLIKTRGQQVTLSCSPISGHRSVSWYQQTPGQGLQFLFEYFSETQRNKGNFPGRFSGRQFSNSRSEMNVSTLELGDSALYLCASSKRDGNTGELFFGEGSRLTVL.

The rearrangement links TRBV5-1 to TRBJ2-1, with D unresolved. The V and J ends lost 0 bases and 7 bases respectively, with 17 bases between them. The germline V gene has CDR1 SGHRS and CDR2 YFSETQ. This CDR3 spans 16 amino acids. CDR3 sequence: CASSLGLSFWSNEQFF. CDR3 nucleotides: TGCGCCAGCAGCTTGGGACTTTCCTTTTGGAGTAATGAGCAGTTCTTC.